The clone carrying this TCR beta chain was seen more than once but under ten times. The entry originates in a study of T cells in Graves' hyperthyroidism and ophthalmopathy. V lost 7 bases to trimming and J lost 7 bases, with 21 bases between them. Germline V lookup: CDR1 MNHEY, CDR2 SVGAGI. This CDR3 comprises 15 residues. From RNA transcripts, TCR beta CDR3 regions were amplified. A first-round RT-PCR of the TCR CDR3 used the HTBI primer set. TCRdb redid the calling of the multiplex PCR reads with MiXCR, one entry per CDR3 protein. Here the sample spans 500,000 to 600,000 distinct CDR3 sequences, about half being singletons.

V usage is TRBV6-5 and J usage is TRBJ2-3; possible D gene TRBD2, 6 bases. This TCR was recovered from a woman in her late teens or twenties with Graves' hyperthyroidism. Sequencing was performed on peripheral blood or thyroid tissue (not recorded which). The CDR3 spells CASTQPTRAGYTQYF. DNA of the CDR3: TGTGCCAGCACCCAACCTACAAGGGCGGGGTATACGCAGTATTTT.